These T cell receptor beta chains were read from a single sample in a study of identical twins. TCRdb re-analysed the 5' RACE reads in MiXCR, keeping a single row per CDR3 protein. The data hold approximately 230,000 distinct CDR3 sequences, with about 14% observed a single time. Input material: memory (CD45RO+) T cells sorted from blood. The source of these receptors is a woman aged 18-30 years in good health. CDR3s include the opening cysteine and the closing phenylalanine or tryptophan. The D gene is left open where the match is weak. Rows may omit the clone size; those that give it use once, few, many or a size class.

>TRBD2|TRBV20-1|TRBJ2-1|.
TGCAGTGCTAGCCCGCTAGCGGTGTCCTACAATGAGCAGTTCTTC
CSASPLAVSYNEQFF
>.|TRBV5-6|TRBJ2-4|.
TGTGCCAGCAGCTTGGGGGGGATAGCCAAAAACATTCAGTACTTC
CASSLGGIAKNIQYF
>.|TRBV20-1|TRBJ1-5|.
TGCAGCGCCATCGGTGGCCTGAGCAATCAGCCCCAGCATTTT
CSAIGGLSNQPQHF
>.|TRBV2|TRBJ2-7|many
TGTGCCAGCAGTGAAATGGGGACACTTTCCTACGAGCAGTACTTC
CASSEMGTLSYEQYF
>TRBD1|TRBV12-3/TRBV12-4|TRBJ1-4|many
TGTGCCAGCAGTCCGGGACAGTCTGTTGAAAAACTGTTTTTT
CASSPGQSVEKLFF
>.|TRBV20-1|TRBJ2-3|few
TGCAGTGCTAGATTACTAGGACGCACAGATACGCAGTATTTT
CSARLLGRTDTQYF
>TRBD2|TRBV15|TRBJ2-3|.
TGTGCCACCAGCCGGTTTCTAGCGGGGGCCTCAGATACGCAGTATTTT
CATSRFLAGASDTQYF
>.|TRBV5-1|TRBJ1-1|few
TGCGCCAGCAGCGCACAAGCCGGACAGACTGAAGCTTTCTTT
CASSAQAGQTEAFF
>.|TRBV4-1|TRBJ2-1|.
TGCGCCAGCAGCCAAGTAAACAGGGAGGATGAGCAGTTCTTC
CASSQVNREDEQFF
>TRBD2|TRBV6-4|TRBJ2-1|.
TGTGCCAGCAGTTCCAAAGCGGGAGGGCCCAATGAGCAGTTCTTC
CASSSKAGGPNEQFF
>.|TRBV5-1|TRBJ2-5|few
TGCGCCAGCAGCTTGTTTGCAGAGACCCAGTACTTC
CASSLFAETQYF
>TRBD1|TRBV5-6|TRBJ1-5|few
TGTGCCAGCACTTTGACAGGGGTTTACAATCAGCCCCAGCATTTT
CASTLTGVYNQPQHF
>.|TRBV24-1|TRBJ2-1|many
TGTGCCACCAGTGATTCCAACAATGAGCAGTTCTTC
CATSDSNNEQFF
>.|TRBV6-1|TRBJ2-1|.
TGTGCCAGCTCACAACGTTATAGCTCCTACAATGAGCAGTTCTTC
CASSQRYSSYNEQFF
>TRBD1|TRBV27|TRBJ2-2|.
TGTGCCAGCAGTTTCTTCGGGGGACAGGGGGCCACCGGGGAGCTGTTTTTT
CASSFFGGQGATGELFF
>.|TRBV5-1|TRBJ1-3|few
TGCGCCAGCCGACTAGGCGGGTCTGGAAACACCATATATTTT
CASRLGGSGNTIYF
>TRBD2|TRBV5-1|TRBJ2-7|.
TGCGCCAGCAGCCCGGGGACTAGCGGGTACGAGCAGTACTTC
CASSPGTSGYEQYF
>.|TRBV9|TRBJ2-2|.
TGTGCCAGCAGCGTATACAGTAGCACCGGGGAGCTGTTTTTT
CASSVYSSTGELFF
>.|TRBV6-2/TRBV6-3|TRBJ2-1|.
TGTGCCAGCAGTCCGGCGGGTTCCTACAATGAGCAGTTCTTC
CASSPAGSYNEQFF
>.|TRBV24-1|TRBJ1-5|many
TGTGCCACCAGTGCAAAGGGAGTATATAGCAATCAGCCCCAGCATTTT
CATSAKGVYSNQPQHF
>TRBD2|TRBV12-3/TRBV12-4|TRBJ2-1|many
TGTGCCAGCAGTTTCGTAGCGGGGGGCTACAATGAGCAGTTCTTC
CASSFVAGGYNEQFF
>TRBD2|TRBV20-1|TRBJ2-3|.
TGCAGTGCTAGGAGGACTAGCGGGAGAACAGATACGCAGTATTTT
CSARRTSGRTDTQYF
>.|TRBV6-5|TRBJ1-2|.
TGTGCCAGCAGTTACTCGGACAACTATGGCTACACCTTC
CASSYSDNYGYTF
>.|TRBV6-5|TRBJ2-2|few
TGTGCCAGCAGTTACTCGAACGCGGGACACTACACCGGGGAGCTGTTTTTT
CASSYSNAGHYTGELFF
>TRBD1|TRBV3-1|TRBJ1-3|few
TGTGCCAGCACCGGGGACAGGGAAGGTTCCGGAAACACCATATATTTT
CASTGDREGSGNTIYF